Following are 23 T cell receptor beta chains from one sample sequenced in a study of shared clonotypes between healthy human individuals. This table comes from immunoSEQ multiplex PCR, and its TCRdb copy is limited to in-frame clones, with some not included. Among approximately 1.5 million clones listed, 95% to 99% were seen once. The sample taken for sequencing was naive CD4+ T cells sorted from blood. Subset in this sample: CD45RA+ positively selected. The receptor set was obtained from a man aged 25-45 years in good health.

The chain has TRBV27 and TRBJ2-1; TRBD2 agrees at 10 bases. The germline V gene encodes CDR1 MNHEY and CDR2 SMNVEV (reference sequence). The CDR3 is 17 amino acids. V lost 7 bases and J lost 7; bases outside the gene matches: 16. In DNA, the CDR3 is TGTGCCAGCACTCTAAGGCCCACTAGCGGGATTAGGAATGAGCAGTTCTTC. Its protein is CASTLRPTSGIRNEQFF.

This rearrangement joins TRBV28 to TRBJ2-6; D perhaps matches TRBD1 (6 bases). From germline, CDR1 is MDHEN and CDR2 SYDVKM. V gave up 6 bases and J gave up 0 bases, with 12 bases separating them. The CDR3 consists of 16 residues. CDR3 sequence: CASRRTGTSGANVLTF. The CDR3 DNA is TGTGCCAGCAGGAGAACAGGGACCTCTGGGGCCAACGTCCTGACTTTC.

The V gene is TRBV7-2, the J gene TRBJ2-7; no reliable D call. V lost 1 base to trimming and J lost 3 bases, with 7 bases between them. Germline CDR1 is SGHTA and CDR2 is FQGNSA. This CDR3 is 13 amino acids long. The CDR3: CASSLELDYEQYF. CDR3 nucleotide sequence: TGTGCCAGCAGCTTAGAGCTGGACTACGAGCAGTACTTC.

This rearrangement joins TRBV7-2 to TRBJ2-7; the D gene could be TRBD1 or TRBD2 (5 bases each). The CDR3 totals 15 residues. V lost 5 bases, J lost 3 bases, and 17 bases lay in between. Germline assignment: CDR1 SGHTA and CDR2 FQGNSA. The CDR3 sequence: CASSRTGQDFYEQYF. For the CDR3, the DNA is TGTGCCAGCAGCAGGACGGGGCAAGATTTCTACGAGCAGTACTTC.

V is TRBV5-1 and J is TRBJ2-6; D is ambiguous. The V end lost 0 bases, the J end lost 4 bases, and 17 bases lay between the germline ends. The CDR3 has 18 amino acids. CDR1 and CDR2 from the germline V gene are SGHRS and YFSETQ. This CDR3 is CASSLESGRPTGANVLTF. The DNA for the CDR3 is TGCGCCAGCAGCTTGGAATCCGGGCGCCCGACAGGGGCCAACGTCCTGACTTTC.

The CDR3 loop is CASRDSGNAYEQYF. CDR3 coding DNA: TGTGCTTCCCGGGATAGCGGGAACGCTTACGAGCAGTACTTC. The rearrangement joins TRBV19 to TRBJ2-7; 8 nucleotides line up with TRBD2. The CDR3 extends over 14 amino acids. Germline CDR1 reads LNHDA; CDR2 reads SQIVND (reference sequence).

The chain couples TRBV5-1 to TRBJ2-7; tentatively, D is TRBD2 (5 bases). Germline V gene sequence: CDR1 SGHRS, CDR2 YFSETQ. V was clipped by 4 bases and J by 5 bases, with 13 bases between them. The CDR3 runs to 13 residues. Written as DNA, the CDR3 is TGCGCCAGCAGCCGCGGACTGGCCCACGAGCAGTACTTC. It specifies CASSRGLAHEQYF. Together with reference TRBV5-1 and TRBJ2-7, the CDR3 gives the full variable domain: KAGVTQTPRYLIKTRGQQVTLSCSPISGHRSVSWYQQTPGQGLQFLFEYFSETQRNKGNFPGRFSGRQFSNSRSEMNVSTLELGDSALYLCASSRGLAHEQYFGPGTRLTVT.

The J gene is TRBJ2-2, the V gene TRBV9; D perhaps matches TRBD2 (6 bases). V was cut by 4 bases and J by 0 bases, with 13 bases left in between. There are 16 residues in the CDR3. From germline, CDR1 is SGDLS and CDR2 YYNGEE. The CDR3 is CASSKRELSNTGELFF. The CDR3 nucleotides are TGTGCCAGCAGCAAACGGGAGTTGTCGAACACCGGGGAGCTGTTTTTT.

This clone was observed a handful of times. The rearrangement links TRBV4-1 to TRBJ1-5; 10 nucleotides agree with TRBD1. This CDR3 spans 18 amino acids. The germline V gene has CDR1 MGHRA and CDR2 YSYEKL. After removal of 0 bases from V and 4 bases from J, the junction contained 9 bases not matched to a gene. CDR3 nucleotides: TGCGCCAGCAGCCAAGATCCCTCCGGGACAGGGGTAAATCAGCCCCAGCATTTT. Protein: CASSQDPSGTGVNQPQHF.

This rearrangement joins TRBV30 to TRBJ2-5, with 7 bases identical to TRBD1. The CDR3 sequence is 16 residues long. Losses at the gene ends were 4 bases for V and 2 bases for J; bases not matched to a gene: 13. Germline V gene data show CDR1 as GTSNPN and CDR2 as SVGIG (reference sequence). The CDR3 sequence is CAWKPYYDRVQETQYF. The CDR3 DNA follows: TGTGCCTGGAAACCATACTACGACAGGGTACAAGAGACCCAGTACTTC. The full variable domain, with the rest looked up from reference TRBV30 and TRBJ2-5, is SQTIHQWPATLVQPVGSPLSLECTVEGTSNPNLYWYRQAAGRGLQLLFYSVGIGQISSEVPQNLSASRPQDRQFILSSKKLLLSDSGFYLCAWKPYYDRVQETQYFGPGTRLLVL.

A single count supports this clone. Written as DNA, the CDR3 is TGTGCCAGCAGCCCTGATACCCCTTCCTACGAGCAGTACTTC. Its translation: CASSPDTPSYEQYF. The chain recombines TRBV14 with TRBJ2-7; D gene unclear. Germline V gives CDR1 SGHDN, CDR2 FVKESK. V shed 4 bases and J shed 1 base, with 11 bases lying between them. The CDR3 length is 14 residues.

V and J are TRBV4-3 and TRBJ1-4; 8 nucleotides agree with TRBD1. The CDR3 is made up of 19 amino acids. CDR1 is LGHNA and CDR2 is YSLEER in the germline V gene. V gave up 0 bases and J gave up 7 bases; unmatched junction bases: 16. The CDR3 loop reads CASSQDRSSGGGWGEKLFF. CDR3 in DNA: TGCGCCAGCAGCCAAGACCGATCTTCAGGGGGCGGATGGGGTGAAAAACTGTTTTTT.

This chain joins TRBV19 and TRBJ2-7; TRBD2 is a possible D gene (5 bases). Trimming pared 4 bases from V and 5 bases from J, leaving 15 bases between. CDR3 length equals 14 residues. In germline, CDR1 is LNHDA, CDR2 SQIVND (reference sequence). DNA for the CDR3: TGTGCCAGTAGTACACGGGGTTCTATGAACGAGCAGTACTTC. It encodes CASSTRGSMNEQYF.

V usage is TRBV28 and J usage is TRBJ2-7, with D unresolved. V was shortened by 3 bases and J by 3 bases, with 9 bases between the two germline ends. CDR1 MDHEN and CDR2 SYDVKM come from the germline V gene. The CDR3 extends over 13 amino acids. CDR3 DNA: TGTGCCAGCAGTTTCCGGCAAGTCTACGAGCAGTACTTC. Its protein is CASSFRQVYEQYF.

The V gene is TRBV18, the J gene TRBJ2-5; perhaps TRBD1 as D (6 bases). Per germline, CDR1 KGHSH and CDR2 LQKENI. The CDR3 totals 15 residues. Between the trimmed V and J ends, which lost 3 bases and 1 base, there was a span of 12 bases. The CDR3 protein is CASSPDSTGQETQYF. The CDR3 DNA is TGTGCCAGCTCACCTGACTCGACAGGCCAAGAGACCCAGTACTTC.

This chain connects TRBV28 to TRBJ1-1; D may be TRBD1 (5 bases). The CDR3 runs 10 residues. The germline V gene encodes CDR1 MDHEN and CDR2 SYDVKM. The CDR3 here is CAAGGTEAFF. DNA for the CDR3: TGTGCTGCGGGGGGCACTGAAGCTTTCTTT.

The chain couples TRBV7-8 to TRBJ1-1; D remains unclear. V lost 3 bases and J 6 bases, leaving 14 bases between the germline ends. CDR3 size: 14 residues. The V gene's germline CDR1 is SGHVS and CDR2 FQNEAQ. Here the CDR3 reads CASSFKNPGPEAFF. CDR3 nucleotides: TGTGCCAGCAGCTTCAAAAACCCCGGGCCTGAAGCTTTCTTT.

This sequence joins TRBV2 and TRBJ2-1; no clear D gene. V was trimmed by 6 bases and J by 4 bases, leaving 7 bases between them. This CDR3 spans 12 amino acids. Germline CDR1 is SNHLY and CDR2 is FYNNEI. The CDR3 spells CASRVMYNEQFF. The DNA of the CDR3 is TGTGCCAGCAGAGTCATGTACAATGAGCAGTTCTTC.

The chain is built from TRBV10-3 and TRBJ2-2; TRBD1 might be the D (5 bases). Germline lookup yields CDR1 ENHRY and CDR2 SYGVKD. The CDR3 extends over 16 amino acids. V lost 0 bases, J lost 3 bases, and 11 bases lay in between. The CDR3 reads CAISESAGFYTGELFF. The DNA for the CDR3 is TGTGCCATCAGTGAGTCGGCAGGGTTTTACACCGGGGAGCTGTTTTTT.

As for this clone: The sample carries other DNA sequences with the same CDR3. The chain has TRBV9 and TRBJ2-6; 14 bases map to TRBD2. V dropped 2 bases and J dropped 1; count of bases not matched to a gene: 5. Germline loops: CDR1 SGDLS, CDR2 YYNGEE. The CDR3 sequence is 19 residues long. CDR3 sequence reads: CASSVGLAGEGSGANVLTF. The CDR3 DNA reads as TGTGCCAGCAGCGTGGGACTAGCGGGAGAGGGATCTGGGGCCAACGTCCTGACTTTC. The full variable domain, rest sourced from reference TRBV9 and TRBJ2-6, is DSGVTQTPKHLITATGQRVTLRCSPRSGDLSVYWYQQSLDQGLQFLIQYYNGEERAKGNILERFSAQQFPDLHSELNLSSLELGDSALYFCASSVGLAGEGSGANVLTFGAGSRLTVL.

The chain uses TRBV18 and TRBJ2-7; 8 bases are shared with TRBD1. This CDR3 contains 14 residues. With 1 base clipped from V and 3 bases from J, the junction kept 2 bases outside the gene matches. Germline loops: CDR1 KGHSH, CDR2 LQKENI. The CDR3 region is CASSPQDRVYEQYF. The CDR3 region has the DNA TGTGCCAGCTCACCACAGGACAGGGTCTACGAGCAGTACTTC.

In DNA form, the CDR3 reads TGTGCCAGCAGCTTAGTGCCCTCAGGCCGTTATGGCTACACCTTC. Amino acid sequence: CASSLVPSGRYGYTF. The chain recombines TRBV7-2 with TRBJ1-2, with D uncertain. The CDR3 totals 15 residues. Trimming removed 1 base at V and 5 bases at J, with 14 bases between. Germline V lookup: CDR1 SGHTA, CDR2 FQGNSA.

The J gene is TRBJ1-4, the V gene TRBV5-1; 8 nucleotides agree with TRBD1. The CDR3 loop spans 15 amino acids. The trim removed 0 bases at V and 6 bases at J, leaving 4 bases unmatched. CDR1 SGHRS and CDR2 YFSETQ come from the germline V gene. CDR3 in amino acids: CASSLAGTGHEKLFF. CDR3 DNA sequence: TGCGCCAGCAGCTTGGCCGGGACAGGTCATGAAAAACTGTTTTTT.